What follows are 13 T cell receptor beta chains derived from one specimen sequenced in a study of response to subunit inactivated influenza vaccine. Using its own MiXCR run on the RT-PCR reads, TCRdb lists one record per CDR3 protein. The sample shows roughly 180,000 distinct CDR3 sequences, about 10% of them seen only once. The specimen comprised non-naive T cells sorted from PBMCs, sampled on the day of vaccination. These TCRs come from a man in his fifties who received an inactivated influenza vaccine.

This rearrangement joins TRBV6-1 to TRBJ1-5; no clear D gene. The V end lost 3 bases, the J end lost 0 bases, and 9 bases lay between the germline ends. The CDR3 spans 15 residues. Germline V CDR1 and CDR2: MNHNS, SASEGT. The CDR3 sequence is CASSDLRTSNQPQHF. The CDR3 DNA reads TGTGCCAGCAGTGATTTACGGACTAGCAATCAGCCCCAGCATTTT.

This clonotype was detected only a few times. The CDR3 DNA is TGCGCCAGCAGCTTCGGGCCCGCCTCCTACGAGCAGTACTTC. This codes for CASSFGPASYEQYF. This sequence joins TRBV5-1 and TRBJ2-7; D remains ambiguous. The CDR3 has 14 residues. V was pared by 2 bases and J by 0 bases, with 9 bases between. Germline CDR1 SGHRS, CDR2 YFSETQ.

Many counts were recorded for this clonotype. The chain has TRBV12-3 or TRBV12-4 and TRBJ1-2, with D unclear. CDR3 size: 13 residues. V was clipped by 3 bases and J by 2 bases, with 7 bases between them. Here the CDR3 reads CASSLEGNYGYTF. The DNA for the CDR3 is TGTGCCAGCAGTTTGGAGGGAAACTATGGCTACACCTTC.

This clonotype has at least ten counts. This CDR3 reads CASTYLGGNTIYF. The CDR3 DNA reads TGTGCCAGCACCTACCTCGGGGGGAACACCATATATTTT. The chain carries TRBV12-3 or TRBV12-4 and TRBJ1-3, with D perhaps TRBD1 (5 bases). The CDR3 extends over 13 amino acids. Between the trimmed V and J ends, which lost 7 bases and 7 bases, there was a span of 14 bases.

V and J are TRBV28 and TRBJ2-2; maybe TRBD1 (6 bases). The CDR3 sequence is 15 residues long. Trimming took 0 bases from V and 5 from J, leaving 10 bases between them. Germline V gene data show CDR1 as MDHEN and CDR2 as SYDVKM. The CDR3: CASSLWGAGTGELFF. The DNA of the CDR3 is TGTGCCAGCAGTTTATGGGGGGCAGGTACCGGGGAGCTGTTTTTT.

This clonotype occurred a few times. V is TRBV6-2 or TRBV6-3 and J is TRBJ2-7, with 12 bases matching TRBD1. Germline V lookup: CDR1 MNHEY, CDR2 SVGEGT. The J segment lost 4 bases and the V segment lost 3 bases, leaving 7 bases of the junction unmatched. This CDR3 is 16 amino acids long. CDR3 coding DNA: TGTGCCAGCAGTTATGGGGGACAGGGGGCGAAGTACGAGCAGTACTTC. Translation: CASSYGGQGAKYEQYF.

Many counts were recorded for this clonotype. The junction shows a germline mismatch at one end, possibly a read error. The V call is TRBV24-1, the J call TRBJ1-2; D remains unclear. The germline V gene has CDR1 KGHDR and CDR2 SFDVKD. The CDR3 spans 12 residues. CDR3: CATSDSETAPVF. CDR3 in DNA: TGTGCCACCAGTGATTCAGAGACGGCCCCAGTCTTC.

This clonotype was counted between two and nine times. The CDR3 protein is CASRRARGGYTF. The CDR3 region has the DNA TGTGCCAGCAGACGAGCCAGGGGAGGCTACACCTTC. The chain is built from TRBV2 and TRBJ1-2, with D perhaps matching TRBD1 (6 bases). The V and J ends lost 6 bases and 8 bases respectively, with 13 bases between them. The CDR3 has 12 residues. Germline V gives CDR1 SNHLY, CDR2 FYNNEI.

The chain uses TRBV6-5 and TRBJ1-5, with 7 bases matching TRBD1. The junction had 8 bases not matched to a gene; V was cut back by 0 bases and J by 6 bases. The CDR3 sequence is 16 residues long. Germline CDR1 and CDR2: MNHEY and SVGAGI. The CDR3 bases are TGTGCCAGCAGTTACTCGCAGGGGGGCCGAGCTCAGCCCCAGCATTTT. This sequence encodes CASSYSQGGRAQPQHF.

Only a few counts were recorded for this clonotype. The V gene is TRBV18, the J gene TRBJ2-3; TRBD2 matches at 11 bases. CDR1 and CDR2 from the germline V gene are KGHSH and LQKENI. This CDR3 comprises 18 residues. V lost 1 base to trimming and J lost 5 bases; unmatched junction nucleotides: 11. The CDR3 reads CASSPRTSGGPTKDTQYF. CDR3 DNA sequence: TGTGCCAGCTCACCACGTACTAGCGGGGGTCCTACAAAAGATACGCAGTATTTT.

This clonotype was observed at least ten times. This rearrangement joins TRBV7-8 to TRBJ2-1; tentatively, D is TRBD2 (6 bases). The CDR3 consists of 15 residues. The germline V gene encodes CDR1 SGHVS and CDR2 FQNEAQ. Trimming shortened V by 3 bases and J by 4 bases, and 13 bases separated the two germline ends. The DNA for the CDR3 is TGTGCCAGCAGCTTGGGCGGCGGGATGTACAATGAGCAGTTCTTC. It translates to CASSLGGGMYNEQFF.

The chain joins TRBV18 to TRBJ2-3, with D possibly TRBD2 on 5 matching bases. Looked up from germline, CDR1 is KGHSH and CDR2 is LQKENI. V lost 3 bases, J lost 0 bases, and 10 bases lay in between. The CDR3 extends over 15 amino acids. CDR3: CASSPWAGSTDTQYF. The CDR3 DNA sequence: TGTGCCAGCTCACCGTGGGCGGGCAGCACAGATACGCAGTATTTT.

This clonotype was picked up a small number of times. The CDR3 DNA is TGCAGTGCAAAAACCGGGACTAGCGGCTACGAGCAGTACTTC. Its translation is CSAKTGTSGYEQYF. The rearrangement links TRBV20-1 to TRBJ2-7; 11 bases match TRBD2. Per germline, CDR1 DFQATT and CDR2 SNEGSKA (reference sequence). Losses at the gene ends were 6 bases for V and 3 bases for J; bases not matched to a gene: 7. The CDR3 spans 14 residues.